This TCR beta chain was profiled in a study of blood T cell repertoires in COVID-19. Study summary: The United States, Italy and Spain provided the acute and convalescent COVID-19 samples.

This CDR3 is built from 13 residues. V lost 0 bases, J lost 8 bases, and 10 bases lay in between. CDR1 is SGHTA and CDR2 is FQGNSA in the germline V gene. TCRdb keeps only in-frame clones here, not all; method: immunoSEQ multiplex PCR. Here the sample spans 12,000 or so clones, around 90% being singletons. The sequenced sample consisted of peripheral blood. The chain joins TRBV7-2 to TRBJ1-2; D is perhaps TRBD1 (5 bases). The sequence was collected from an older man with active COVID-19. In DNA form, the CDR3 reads TGTGCCAGCAGCTTAGCGCAGGGCGGAGGCTACACCTTC. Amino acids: CASSLAQGGGYTF.